This is a list of T cell receptor beta chains from one sample in a study of neurological immune-mediated disorders. Each CDR3 protein gets one entry after TCRdb re-called the 5' RACE reads with MiXCR. The sample has just under 40,000 distinct CDR3 sequences, approximately 7.2% seen once. The specimen was CD4+ T cells from blood. The receptors were sampled from a man aged 50 to 59 in good health. CDR3s include the opening cysteine and the closing phenylalanine or tryptophan. Each record gives: CDR3 DNA, CDR3 protein, J gene, clone size, D gene, V gene. A D gene is named only where the DNA matches it firmly. The listing skips clone size in some rows; elsewhere it reads once, few, many or a size class.

TGTGCCAGCCCCTCGCAAGGGGAGAATGAGCAGTTCTTC CASPSQGENEQFF TRBJ2-1 many NA TRBV7-2
TGCAGTGCTAGAGAAGCCCTAGTAGGGTACGAGCAGTACTTC CSAREALVGYEQYF TRBJ2-7 many NA TRBV20-1
TGTGCCAGCAGTGGGGGACAGGGGAATGAAAAACTGTTTTTT CASSGGQGNEKLFF TRBJ1-4 NA TRBD1 TRBV2
TGTGCCAGCAGTTACTATCCGGGACAGGGGCGAAGGAATCAGCCCCAGCATTTT CASSYYPGQGRRNQPQHF TRBJ1-5 many TRBD1 TRBV6-5
TGCGCCAGCAGATCGGGTACCCAAGAGACCCAGTACTTC CASRSGTQETQYF TRBJ2-5 many NA TRBV5-1
TGTGCCAGCAGACCAGCGGGAGGGCCTGGTAGGGGAGAGACCCAGTACTTC CASRPAGGPGRGETQYF TRBJ2-5 many TRBD2 TRBV7-2
TGTGCCAGCAGTTACTCGTGGCGGGTTCAGTCCTACGAGCAGTACTTC CASSYSWRVQSYEQYF TRBJ2-7 few NA TRBV6-2/TRBV6-3
TGCAGTGCTAGAGATCGAGCGGGGCTCTCCTACGAGCAGTACTTC CSARDRAGLSYEQYF TRBJ2-7 many TRBD2 TRBV20-1
TGTGCCATCAGTGAGAGCCTGATTGGGGGTCCATCCTTC CAISESLIGGPSF TRBJ2-7 many NA TRBV10-3
TGTGCCAGCAGCACCTATTCCGGGACTAGCGTCGGGAACGGGGAGCTGTTTTTT CASSTYSGTSVGNGELFF TRBJ2-2 many TRBD2 TRBV7-2
TGTGCCAGCAGCCCGAGCGGACTAGCGGAAGAGACCCAGTACTTC CASSPSGLAEETQYF TRBJ2-5 many TRBD2 TRBV7-2
TGTGCCAGCAGCCAACGGACAGCCTCCGGGACCCAGTACTTC CASSQRTASGTQYF TRBJ2-5 many NA TRBV14
TGTGCCAGCTCACCACCGAACAGGCAGGGGGTGCATACGCAGTATTTT CASSPPNRQGVHTQYF TRBJ2-3 NA TRBD1 TRBV18
TGTGCCAGCTCACCACAGAGCTTAAACGGGGTAGGCTACACCTTC CASSPQSLNGVGYTF TRBJ1-2 many NA TRBV18
TGCAGTGCTAGAGATTGGAGCGGGATAACAGATACGCAGTATTTT CSARDWSGITDTQYF TRBJ2-3 many TRBD2 TRBV20-1
TGTGCCAGTCGGAGGACTAGCGGCCGAGAGACCCAGTACTTC CASRRTSGRETQYF TRBJ2-5 many TRBD2 TRBV14
TGTGCCATCAGTGAGTCCGGACATAACTCCTACGAGCAGTACTTC CAISESGHNSYEQYF TRBJ2-7 many NA TRBV10-3
TGTGCCAGCAGCCAGTCCGGGACTAGCGGCTTAGAGCAGTACTTC CASSQSGTSGLEQYF TRBJ2-7 many TRBD2 TRBV3-1
TGTGCCAGCAGCCAAGATCCCCTAGCGGGAAGATACGAGCAGTACTTC CASSQDPLAGRYEQYF TRBJ2-7 many TRBD2 TRBV4-2
TGTGCCAGCAGTGGCCGGGACAGCAAAAAAACGAGCTCCTACAATGAGCAGTTCTTC CASSGRDSKKTSSYNEQFF TRBJ2-1 few TRBD1 TRBV25-1
TGTGCCAGCAGCCAGGGACTAGCGTACCGGGTGGTTGGCTACAATGAGCAGTTCTTC CASSQGLAYRVVGYNEQFF TRBJ2-1 many TRBD2 TRBV3-1
TGCAGTGCTAGAGATACAACGGCCCTTGGAGCTTTCTTT CSARDTTALGAFF TRBJ1-1 few NA TRBV20-1
TGCGCCAGCAGCCCGGGGCCGGGGGATCAGCCCCAGCATTTT CASSPGPGDQPQHF TRBJ1-5 many NA TRBV5-1
TGTGCCATCAGTGGGGACTACTCCTACAATGAGCAGTTCTTC CAISGDYSYNEQFF TRBJ2-1 NA TRBD2 TRBV10-3
TGCGCCAGCAGCTTACAGGGCCCGGGGAACACTGAAGCTTTCTTT CASSLQGPGNTEAFF TRBJ1-1 many NA TRBV5-1
TGTGCCAGCAGCGGAAGCGGAAAAACGCAGTATTTT CASSGSGKTQYF TRBJ2-3 many NA TRBV7-3
TGTGCCATCCGGGACAACCAAGAGACCCAGCATTTT CAIRDNQETQHF TRBJ1-5 NA NA TRBV7-9
TGCAGTGCTAGTCACCCGGGGGGGCTCGACCAAGAGACCCAGTACTTC CSASHPGGLDQETQYF TRBJ2-5 many TRBD2 TRBV20-1
TGTGCCAGCAGCTCTCTACGTCTGGGAAGCTCCTACGAGCAGTACTTC CASSSLRLGSSYEQYF TRBJ2-7 many NA TRBV7-9
TGTGCCAGCAGTTTTGGCAAAGATCAGCCCCAGCATTTT CASSFGKDQPQHF TRBJ1-5 many NA TRBV12-3/TRBV12-4
TGTGCCAGCAGTTTAGGTACTAGCGTGAGCTCCTACGAGCAGTACTTC CASSLGTSVSSYEQYF TRBJ2-7 many TRBD2 TRBV12-3/TRBV12-4
TGTGCCGCTGGGACAAGCTCTGGAAACACCATATATTTT CAAGTSSGNTIYF TRBJ1-3 many NA TRBV28
TGCGCCAGCAGCCAAGAAGAGACTACCTCGCGGACCCAGTACTTC CASSQEETTSRTQYF TRBJ2-5 many NA TRBV4-1
TGCGCCAGCAGCTTCCGGGCTAGGGAGACAGATACGCAGTATTTT CASSFRARETDTQYF TRBJ2-3 NA NA TRBV5-1
TGTGCCAGCAGTTCCTCATGGATAACGAACACTGAAGCTTTCTTT CASSSSWITNTEAFF TRBJ1-1 many NA TRBV6-5
TGTGCCAGCAGCAGCCCCGAACGTACGGCGGGAGTAGGGACCGGGGAGCTGTTTTTT CASSSPERTAGVGTGELFF TRBJ2-2 many TRBD2 TRBV9
TGCGCCAGCAGACGGGACAGGGGAACGTACGAGCAGTACTTC CASRRDRGTYEQYF TRBJ2-7 NA TRBD1 TRBV10-2
TGTGCCATCAGTCGCGGTAGCGGAGCTTACAATGAGCAGTTCTTC CAISRGSGAYNEQFF TRBJ2-1 many NA TRBV10-3
TGTGCCAGCAGTTGGGGAGGGCCCGGTGAAGAGCAGTACTTC CASSWGGPGEEQYF TRBJ2-7 many TRBD2 TRBV28
TGCAGTGCTAGGCACAGCGGAGAGACCCAGTACTTC CSARHSGETQYF TRBJ2-5 many NA TRBV20-1
TGCGCCAGCAGCAGGGGGCGGAACACTGAAGCTTTCTTT CASSRGRNTEAFF TRBJ1-1 many TRBD1 TRBV10-2
TGCAGTGCTAGAGTCCTCGGGTGGGAAGGGACGCAGTATTTT CSARVLGWEGTQYF TRBJ2-3 many NA TRBV20-1
TGTGCCAGCAGCCTAGGGGATTTTAGCAATCAGCCCCAGCATTTT CASSLGDFSNQPQHF TRBJ1-5 many NA TRBV7-8
TGTGCCAGCAGCCAAGAGGCGGGGCGTCGATTTCGAAGCTCTGGGGCCAACGTCCTGACTTTC CASSQEAGRRFRSSGANVLTF TRBJ2-6 many NA TRBV4-2
TGTGCCAGCCAAAGGAGGGGTTCTTGGCAGTACTTC CASQRRGSWQYF TRBJ2-7 many NA TRBV7-2
TGCAGTGCAAGCAGACTAGCGGGAGAGACCCAGTACTTC CSASRLAGETQYF TRBJ2-5 many TRBD2 TRBV20-1
TGCGCCAGCAGCTTGGTAGGTCGGCGGACCCAAGAGACCCAGTACTTC CASSLVGRRTQETQYF TRBJ2-5 many NA TRBV5-1
TGCAGCGTCCTGGGGGATGGCTACACCTTC CSVLGDGYTF TRBJ1-2 many NA TRBV29-1
TGCAGTGCTAGAGAGGACAGGGACCTCTATGGCTACACCTTC CSAREDRDLYGYTF TRBJ1-2 many TRBD1 TRBV20-1
TGTGCCAGCAGCCAAGATCAGCGACAGGGTGGGGAGACCCAGTACTTC CASSQDQRQGGETQYF TRBJ2-5 many TRBD1 TRBV4-2
TGTGCCAGCTCACCGGGGTTGTTCCAGCCCCAGCATTTT CASSPGLFQPQHF TRBJ1-5 many NA TRBV18
TGTGCCAGCAGCTCCGGACTAGCGGGAGTAAGAGAGCAGTACTTC CASSSGLAGVREQYF TRBJ2-7 many TRBD2 TRBV5-4
TGCGCCAGCAGTCCCAGGACAGGGGACTTCACCGGGGAGCTGTTTTTT CASSPRTGDFTGELFF TRBJ2-2 NA TRBD1 TRBV5-1
TGTGCCAGCAGCCCCAATACGCAGTATTTT CASSPNTQYF TRBJ2-3 many NA TRBV7-9
TGTGCCAGCAGCCAAGATTGGGCGGGGGGAGCCTACGAGCAGTACTTC CASSQDWAGGAYEQYF TRBJ2-7 many TRBD2 TRBV3-1
TGTGCCAGCAGCTTAGGGTGGGGTTGGAATGAGCAGTTCTTC CASSLGWGWNEQFF TRBJ2-1 few NA TRBV7-2